What follows describes a single T cell receptor beta chain. This receptor's antigen is unknown. Base qualities are missing; no much larger clone stands one base away. These data originate in a study of blood T cell repertoires in COVID-19 (dated by TCRdb to 2020 to 2022). Context from the whole study: Collaborator samples came from the United States, Italy and Spain and covered acute and convalescent phases of COVID-19. HLA class I and class II types, where available, came from metadata supplied by the sample provider rather than from assay-based typing. The prospective study material was composed of cDNA or gDNA derived from T cells, B-cell-depleted T cells, or PBMCs. A de-identified subject ID, COVID-19 status, age in years and sex were almost always included in the sample metadata. The samples were drawn from two sources: the first 160 participants of the ongoing ImmuneRACE study, and 1,000 to 1,500 subjects contributed by 6 global collaborators. The repertoires were released in a freely available public database intended as a resource for research on the immune response to SARS-CoV-2. Deeply sampled blood TCRbeta repertoires from subjects exposed to, actively infected with, or recovered from COVID-19 were included in the dataset. The study at large found these results: Clinical and demographic metadata were provided uncurated, with the amount varying by source and participant.

The CDR3 measures 16 amino acids from cysteine to phenylalanine. Only CDR3 DNA remains: 48 bases, in frame from the first base. CDR1 and CDR2, per the germline V gene, are MNHEY and SVGAGI. V and J are trimmed by 2 bases and 0 bases, and the gene matches miss 3 bases of the junction. TCRbeta CDR3 regions were amplified from genomic DNA using the immunoSEQ Assay, a bias-controlled multiplex PCR. Per the source publication's procedure: Nucleated cell counts per sample were estimated from amplification of reference gene primers within the assay. Sequence reads were collapsed and filtered to measure the absolute abundance of every unique TCRbeta CDR3 rearrangement. For each sample, productive Simpson clonality was calculated as the square root of Simpson's diversity index over productive rearrangements. TCRdb holds this immuneACCESS table with in-frame rearrangements only. Some clones are missing; in checked studies, unresolved V genes explain under half, and the rest has no known cause. V, J and clone size derive from that table, while D and trimming were established from the DNA sequence. This sample holds 200,000 to 300,000 clones; 88% were observed only once. The leading ten clones occupy 0.7% of the sample.

Each collaborating institution followed its own protocols to collect whole blood in K2EDTA tubes. For TCRbeta analysis, collaborator samples were shipped as frozen whole blood, as isolated PBMCs, or as DNA extracted from either sample type. Recombination linked TRBV6-5 to TRBJ2-1, and TRBD2 aligns with 8 junction nucleotides. Sequencing was performed on peripheral blood. The sequence derives from a human donor in a cohort sampled during active COVID-19. The bases read TGTGCCAGCAGTTACACAAGCGGGAGCTCCTACAATGAGCAGTTCTTC. Its protein is CASSYTSGSSYNEQFF.